Shown below are 8 T cell receptor beta chains from a single sample sequenced in a study of blood T cell repertoires in COVID-19. Clones were sequenced by immunoSEQ multiplex PCR, and TCRdb holds only the in-frame ones, with some missing. Of around 42,000 clones listed, about 80% were seen once; the top ten hold over 2.5%. The sequenced sample was peripheral blood. The receptors were gathered from a woman in her fifties or sixties with acute or convalescent COVID-19.

This clone was seen a few times. The genes are TRBV30 and TRBJ2-7, with 13 bases identical to TRBD2. Losses at the gene ends were 2 bases for V and 7 bases for J; bases not matched to a gene: 5. The CDR3 runs 14 residues. Germline V lookup: CDR1 GTSNPN, CDR2 SVGIG (reference sequence). DNA for the CDR3: TGTGCCTGGAGTAGGGGACTAGCGGGATCGGAGCAGTACTTC. Residues: CAWSRGLAGSEQYF. Together with reference TRBV30 and TRBJ2-7, the CDR3 gives the full variable domain: SQTIHQWPATLVQPVGSPLSLECTVEGTSNPNLYWYRQAAGRGLQLLFYSVGIGQISSEVPQNLSASRPQDRQFILSSKKLLLSDSGFYLCAWSRGLAGSEQYFGPGTRLTVT.

The V gene is TRBV4-1, the J gene TRBJ2-1, with 12 bases fitting TRBD2. Germline V lookup: CDR1 MGHRA, CDR2 YSYEKL. The CDR3 is 16 amino acids. Trimming at V came to 3 bases and at J to 6 bases, leaving 6 bases not matched to a gene. The CDR3 reads CASSQTTSGRINEQFF. The CDR3 bases are TGCGCCAGCAGCCAGACCACTAGCGGGAGGATCAATGAGCAGTTCTTC.

This chain connects TRBV10-3 to TRBJ1-1; D possibly corresponds to TRBD1 (6 bases). The V end was cut by 7 bases, the J end by 2 bases, with 14 bases between. The CDR3 loop spans 14 amino acids. Germline V gene lookup returns CDR1 ENHRY and CDR2 SYGVKD. The CDR3 spells CAINAGVVNTEAFF. The DNA for the CDR3 is TGTGCCATCAACGCAGGGGTAGTTAACACTGAAGCTTTCTTT.

V usage is TRBV28 and J usage is TRBJ1-4; TRBD1 agrees at 7 bases. This CDR3 has 15 amino acids. The V gene's germline CDR1 is MDHEN and CDR2 SYDVKM. Trimming took 4 bases from V and 7 from J; bases not matched to a gene: 9. The CDR3 is CASSSKLGTAEKLFF. The CDR3 nucleotides read TGTGCCAGCAGTTCTAAGTTAGGGACAGCTGAAAAACTGTTTTTT.

The V gene is TRBV7-2, the J gene TRBJ1-4; the D gene is possibly TRBD1 (6 bases). This CDR3 has 15 amino acids. CDR1 is SGHTA, CDR2 FQGNSA, per germline. With 5 bases removed from V and 4 bases from J, the gap between germline ends came to 14 bases. The CDR3 here is CASSENRAVNEKLFF. CDR3 nucleotide sequence: TGTGCCAGCAGCGAAAACAGGGCGGTTAATGAAAAACTGTTTTTT.

This clone showed up just once. The chain joins TRBV11-2 to TRBJ2-1, with unresolved D. The CDR3 spans 14 residues. Germline-derived CDR1 and CDR2 are SGHAT and FQNNGV. V was pared by 8 bases and J by 0 bases, with 11 bases between. The CDR3 DNA sequence: TGTGCCAGCGCCTTACAGAGCTCCTACAATGAGCAGTTCTTC. Translation gives CASALQSSYNEQFF.

The chain carries TRBV2 and TRBJ2-2; no firm D call. The CDR3 is 12 amino acids. V lost 6 bases and J lost 3, with 5 bases in between. Germline V gene sequence: CDR1 SNHLY, CDR2 FYNNEI. CDR3 region: CASRQDTGELFF. The CDR3 DNA reads TGTGCCAGCAGACAAGACACCGGGGAGCTGTTTTTT.

Only one count was recorded for this clone. The chain has TRBV5-1 and TRBJ1-3; 7 bases align to TRBD1. This CDR3 has 16 residues. Germline V lookup: CDR1 SGHRS, CDR2 YFSETQ. The ends lost 4 bases at V and 3 bases at J; junction bases unmatched: 10. CDR3 nucleotides: TGCGCCAGCAGCCCGGGGACAGTCGATTTTGGAAACACCATATATTTT. It yields the protein CASSPGTVDFGNTIYF.